This TCR beta chain was sequenced during a study of T cell repertoires in cytomegalovirus infection. About the study: Peptides in the study included HLA-C-restricted and HLA-B-restricted CMV epitopes. Evidence of both CMV infection and a matching HLA type came from public TCR beta signatures. Study observations and caveats: What dominated the ex vivo response were HLA-C-restricted CMV-specific TCR beta clonotypes.

One entry per CDR3 protein, called by TCRdb with MiXCR from the reads. The table lists nearly 700,000 distinct CDR3 sequences, roughly 36% of them singletons. This clonotype has just a few counts. The antigen is undetermined. The CDR3 loop spans 14 amino acids. Germline-derived CDR1 and CDR2 are LNHNV and YYDKDF (reference sequence). V lost 6 bases and J lost 3; bases outside the gene matches: 7. This clonotype was obtained from a human donor in good health (CMV status not recorded). Some clones in this sample may be carry-over from other donors' samples. The sequencing here drew on cultured PBMCs, taken from culture after CMV antigen stimulation. The chain recombines TRBV15 with TRBJ2-5, with TRBD2 identical over 7 bases. In DNA, the CDR3 is TGTGCCACCAGTCCAAGAGGGAGGGAAGAGACCCAGTACTTC. This codes for CATSPRGREETQYF. Filled out from reference TRBV15 and TRBJ2-5, the complete variable domain reads DAMVIQNPRYQVTQFGKPVTLSCSQTLNHNVMYWYQQKSSQAPKLLFHYYDKDFNNEADTPDNFQSRRPNTSFCFLDIRSPGLGDTAMYLCATSPRGREETQYFGPGTRLLVL.